This is a list of T cell receptor beta chains from one sample in a study of human T cells and chemical hapten exposure. Using its own MiXCR run on the RACE reads, TCRdb lists one record per CDR3 protein. Of about 400,000 distinct CDR3 sequences in the sample, just under 6.5% are singletons; the top ten hold 4.5% to 6%. The input for sequencing was whole blood, taken in connection with sensitization to the hapten diphenylcyclopropenone (DPC). Receptors originate from a young woman with alopecia areata. Some clones in this sample may be carry-over from other donors' samples. The CDR3 runs from the conserved cysteine through the conserved F or W. A D gene is named only where the DNA matches it firmly. Not all rows give a size; the values are once, few, many and, for expanded clones, a class.

>TRBJ1-5|NA|TRBV5-5|NA
TGTGCCAGCAGCTTGGAATTTACCGATAGCAATCAGCCCCAGCATTTT
CASSLEFTDSNQPQHF
>TRBJ1-1|few|TRBV24-1|NA
TGTGCCACCAGTGATTTGGGGAGGACTGAAGCTTTCTTT
CATSDLGRTEAFF
>TRBJ2-7|NA|TRBV12-3/TRBV12-4|NA
TGTGCCAGCAGTTTATACCGGAGGGACGAGCAGTACTTC
CASSLYRRDEQYF
>TRBJ2-3|NA|TRBV7-8|TRBD2
TGTGCCATCCGTCTATATAGCGGGGACACAGATACGCAGTATTTT
CAIRLYSGDTDTQYF
>TRBJ2-3|few|TRBV6-1|NA
TGTGCCAGTCACCGAATGGCGGGCACAGATACGCAGTATTTT
CASHRMAGTDTQYF
>TRBJ2-7|few|TRBV5-1|NA
TGCGCCAGCAGCTTCACAGGTTCTGCCTACGAGCAGTACTTC
CASSFTGSAYEQYF
>TRBJ1-4|NA|TRBV6-2/TRBV6-3|TRBD1
TGTGCCAGCAGCCCTGTTACAGGGGGAGCCGAAAAACTGTTTTTT
CASSPVTGGAEKLFF
>TRBJ2-1|many|TRBV20-1|NA
TGCAGTGCTAGAGGTAGATTCGGACTCTTC
CSARGRFGLF
>TRBJ2-6|NA|TRBV19|NA
TGTGCCAGTAGTATTGGAAATTCTGGGGCCAACGTCCTGACTTTC
CASSIGNSGANVLTF
>TRBJ2-3|few|TRBV3-1|TRBD2
TGTGCCAGCAGCCAAATCGGCGGGGGGGCCACAGATACGCAGTATTTT
CASSQIGGGATDTQYF
>TRBJ1-5|many|TRBV28|TRBD1
TGTGCCAGCAGTCCCGGGGCAGGGGGAACTCAGCCCCAGCATTTT
CASSPGAGGTQPQHF
>TRBJ1-2|many|TRBV10-3|NA
TGTGCCATCCGGTCGATTAACTATGGCTACACCTTC
CAIRSINYGYTF
>TRBJ2-2|many|TRBV3-1|TRBD1
TGTGCCAGCAGCCGACGTACCGGGACAGGACGCACCGGGGAGCTGTTTTTT
CASSRRTGTGRTGELFF
>TRBJ2-3|many|TRBV7-2|NA
TGTGCCAGCAGCCAGCAACTTAACACAGATACGCAGTATTTT
CASSQQLNTDTQYF
>TRBJ2-7|many|TRBV28|NA
TGTGCCAGCAGTGACTCCTACGAGCAGTACTTC
CASSDSYEQYF
>TRBJ2-7|few|TRBV20-1|TRBD2
TGCAGTGCTCCCGGGACTATCTACGAGCAGTACTTC
CSAPGTIYEQYF
>TRBJ1-3|few|TRBV5-5|NA
TGTGCCAGCAGCTTACCGGTCGGCAGGGGAAACACCATATATTTT
CASSLPVGRGNTIYF
>TRBJ1-3|many|TRBV10-3|NA
TGTGCCACCCGACCGGGCCTTATCCTGGCGGGTACTGGAAACACCATATATTTT
CATRPGLILAGTGNTIYF
>TRBJ1-5|few|TRBV20-1|NA
TGCAGTGCTAGAGATCGTATTCGGCAGGGCAATCAGCCCCAGCATTTT
CSARDRIRQGNQPQHF
>TRBJ1-2|few|TRBV29-1|NA
TGCAGCGTTCTACAGGAGTCTCAGGGCTACACCTTC
CSVLQESQGYTF
>TRBJ2-3|few|TRBV6-1|NA
TGTGCCAGCAGTTATGACTATCCCACAGATACGCAGTATTTT
CASSYDYPTDTQYF
>TRBJ2-2|NA|TRBV2|NA
TGTGCCAGCAAGCGGACAGAGAACACCGGGGAGCTGTTTTTT
CASKRTENTGELFF
>TRBJ2-2|NA|TRBV15|NA
TGTGCCACCAGCAGAGATTACGAGGGTATGAACACCGGGGAGCTGTTTTTT
CATSRDYEGMNTGELFF
>TRBJ1-1|many|TRBV6-2/TRBV6-3|NA
TGTGCCAGCAGTTACGAGGCAGGGGCTGAAGCTTTCTTT
CASSYEAGAEAFF
>TRBJ1-4|many|TRBV12-3/TRBV12-4|NA
TGTGCCAGCAGTCCCGTTCGGACCGGAGAAAATGAAAAACTGTTTTTT
CASSPVRTGENEKLFF
>TRBJ2-3|few|TRBV9|NA
TGTGCCAGCAGCACACGTCCGGCCGGAGATACGCAGTATTTT
CASSTRPAGDTQYF
>TRBJ1-2|NA|TRBV20-1|NA
TGCAGTGCTAGAGATCGGCAGATTAACTATGGCTACACCTTC
CSARDRQINYGYTF
>TRBJ1-2|many|TRBV18|NA
TGTGCCAGCTCACCACCGGAGGGGAGGGACTACACCTTC
CASSPPEGRDYTF
>TRBJ1-5|many|TRBV19|NA
TGTGCCAGTAGTAGCGACCTGGGCAATCAGCCCCAGCATTTT
CASSSDLGNQPQHF
>TRBJ2-5|NA|TRBV12-3/TRBV12-4|NA
TGTGCCAGCAGTTTTGGCCGCCGAGAGACCCAGTACTTC
CASSFGRRETQYF
>TRBJ2-5|many|TRBV5-1|NA
TGCGCCAGCAGCTTGGCCCTAGGGGCCGAGACCCAGTACTTC
CASSLALGAETQYF
>TRBJ2-5|few|TRBV6-2/TRBV6-3|NA
TGTGCCAGCAGTCAGGGGTCCCAGTACTTC
CASSQGSQYF
>TRBJ1-2|many|TRBV20-1|NA
TGCAGTGCCCTGTCTGGGGACCACGATGGCTACACCTTC
CSALSGDHDGYTF
>TRBJ2-1|NA|TRBV27|NA
TGTGCCAGCAGTTTGCAGGGTTACTACAATGAGCAGTTCTTC
CASSLQGYYNEQFF
>TRBJ2-5|few|TRBV25-1|TRBD2
TGTGCCGTTCTTAGCGGGGAGGAGACCCAGTACTTC
CAVLSGEETQYF
>TRBJ1-1|many|TRBV25-1|NA
TGTGCCAGCAGTGGTTGGAGGGAATTGAACACTGAAGCTTTCTTT
CASSGWRELNTEAFF
>TRBJ2-7|few|TRBV28|NA
TGTGCCAGCAGAGCCCAGACAGTCACCCCGCTCTACGAGCAGTACTTC
CASRAQTVTPLYEQYF
>TRBJ1-1|many|TRBV29-1|NA
TGCAGCGTTGAAGATCTGTTTAGGCCCGGGATTACAGGAACTATGAACACTGAAGCTTTCTTT
CSVEDLFRPGITGTMNTEAFF
>TRBJ1-3|many|TRBV11-2|NA
TGTGCCACCTTTGACGTCTCTGGAAACACCATATATTTT
CATFDVSGNTIYF
>TRBJ1-1|NA|TRBV4-2|TRBD1
TGTGCCAGCAGCCAGGGAACAATGACAGGGATGAACACTGAAGCTTTCTTT
CASSQGTMTGMNTEAFF
>TRBJ2-3|NA|TRBV5-1|NA
TGCGCCAGCAGCTTTAACGGGGGGCCCCGGGATACGCAGTATTTT
CASSFNGGPRDTQYF
>TRBJ1-1|few|TRBV11-2|NA
TGTGCCAGCAGGGCCCGGGGCCCCACTGAAGCTTTCTTT
CASRARGPTEAFF
>TRBJ1-1|many|TRBV4-3|TRBD1
TGCGCCAGCAGCCGGTTAACAGGGGGGAGTGAAGCTTTCTTT
CASSRLTGGSEAFF
>TRBJ1-2|NA|TRBV18|NA
TGTGCCAGCTCACCAGAGCAGGGACGAGCTAACTATGGCTACACCTTC
CASSPEQGRANYGYTF
>TRBJ2-7|many|TRBV6-2/TRBV6-3|TRBD1
TGTGCCAGCAGTTCCCCCCGACAGGGCACCGCCTACGAGCAGTACTTC
CASSSPRQGTAYEQYF
>TRBJ1-1|few|TRBV10-2|NA
TGCGCCAGCAGTGATACCTCCGGGGACACTGAAGCTTTCTTT
CASSDTSGDTEAFF
>TRBJ2-2|NA|TRBV5-4|NA
TGTGCCAGCAGACCGGACAGCACCGGGGAGCTGTTTTTT
CASRPDSTGELFF
>TRBJ2-2|few|TRBV3-1|NA
TGTGCCAGCAGCCATATCGGGGTGAACACCGGGGAGCTGTTTTTT
CASSHIGVNTGELFF
>TRBJ1-6|many|TRBV10-2|TRBD1
TGCGCCAGCAGTGAGTCAGGACAGGGGCTGGCACCCCTCCACTTT
CASSESGQGLAPLHF
>TRBJ1-1|many|TRBV25-1|NA
TGTGCCAGCAGTGAATGGCGGGGAACTGAAGCTTTCTTT
CASSEWRGTEAFF